This TCR beta chain was retrieved from a study of beta chain features in type 1 diabetes. Germline assignment: CDR1 MGHDK and CDR2 SYGVNS. V lost 3 bases and J lost 3; bases outside the gene matches: 14. This CDR3 contains 17 residues. What was sequenced were expressed TCRB transcripts, since all of the isolated RNA had been reverse transcribed. Method: immunoSEQ multiplex PCR; TCRdb's copy keeps in-frame clones and lacks some. The data hold about 140,000 clones, with roughly 10% observed a single time. This chain joins TRBV25-1 and TRBJ2-7; 7 positions match TRBD1. The source of this sequence is a woman between 35 and 50 years old in good health. Source material: central memory CD4+ T cells from blood. The CDR3 DNA is TGTGCCAGCAGTGATCGCACGAGGGGGCACGGTTACTACGAGCAGTACTTC. Its translation: CASSDRTRGHGYYEQYF.